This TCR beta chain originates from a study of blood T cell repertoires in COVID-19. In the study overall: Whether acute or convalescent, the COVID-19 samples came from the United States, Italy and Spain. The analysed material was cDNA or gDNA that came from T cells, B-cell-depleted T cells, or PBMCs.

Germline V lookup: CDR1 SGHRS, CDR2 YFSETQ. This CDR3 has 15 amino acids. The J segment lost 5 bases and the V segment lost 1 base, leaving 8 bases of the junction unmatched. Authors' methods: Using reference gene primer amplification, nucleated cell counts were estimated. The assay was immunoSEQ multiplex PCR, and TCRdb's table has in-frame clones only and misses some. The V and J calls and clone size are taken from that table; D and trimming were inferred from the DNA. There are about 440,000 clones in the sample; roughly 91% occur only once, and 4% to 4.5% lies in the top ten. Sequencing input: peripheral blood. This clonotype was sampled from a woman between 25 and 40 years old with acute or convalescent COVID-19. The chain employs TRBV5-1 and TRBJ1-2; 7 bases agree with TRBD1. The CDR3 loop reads CASSLRGTEVYGYTF. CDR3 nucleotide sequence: TGCGCCAGCAGCTTGCGGGGGACAGAAGTATATGGCTACACCTTC.